The 20 T cell receptor beta chains presented below share a single source sample, sequenced in a study of post-analysis software for immune sequencing data. Study results and limitations: The five TRBV segments detected at higher frequency in patients than in controls included TRBV5-6, TRBV5-1 and TRBV20-1.

Researchers reported that TCR beta cDNA libraries carried unique molecular identifiers. MiXCR, run by TCRdb on the PCR reads, gives a single entry per CDR3 protein. The data contain around 500,000 distinct CDR3 sequences, 34% of them singletons. Their specific antigens are unknown. Sequencing used blood. The receptors here all came from a girl aged 2-17 years with multiple sclerosis.

The CDR3 is CASSFGLAFSYEQYF. Written as DNA, the CDR3 is TGTGCCAGCAGCTTCGGACTAGCGTTCTCCTACGAGCAGTACTTC. The genes are TRBV7-9 and TRBJ2-7; 9 nucleotides align to TRBD2. The CDR3 is 15 amino acids. Germline V gene lookup returns CDR1 SEHNR and CDR2 FQNEAQ (reference sequence). The V and J ends lost 3 bases and 0 bases, in that order; junction bases with no gene match: 3.

This clonotype has a count of ten or more. The chain couples TRBV5-1 to TRBJ2-7; 12 nucleotides line up with TRBD2. Trimming took 4 bases from V and 4 from J; bases not matched to a gene: 3. CDR3 length: 14 residues. Germline CDR1 is SGHRS and CDR2 is YFSETQ. The CDR3 sequence is CASSLTSGGYEQYF. CDR3 nucleotides: TGCGCCAGCAGCCTGACTAGCGGGGGTTACGAGCAGTACTTC. Variable domain in full (rest from reference TRBV5-1 and TRBJ2-7): KAGVTQTPRYLIKTRGQQVTLSCSPISGHRSVSWYQQTPGQGLQFLFEYFSETQRNKGNFPGRFSGRQFSNSRSEMNVSTLELGDSALYLCASSLTSGGYEQYFGPGTRLTVT.

This clonotype has more than one count but fewer than ten. The V and J genes are TRBV24-1 and TRBJ1-5, with D perhaps matching TRBD1 (5 bases). CDR3 size: 14 residues. Per the germline V gene, CDR1 is KGHDR and CDR2 is SFDVKD. Trimming removed 3 bases from V and 3 bases from J, with 8 bases in between. CDR3 loop: CATSDGATNQPQHF. The DNA for the CDR3 is TGTGCCACCAGTGATGGGGCTACCAATCAGCCCCAGCATTTT.

The V call is TRBV6-5, the J call TRBJ1-1; D unclear. The V end lost 0 bases, the J end lost 6 bases, and 8 bases lay between the germline ends. The germline V gene encodes CDR1 MNHEY and CDR2 SVGAGI. CDR3 length: 13 amino acids. CDR3 in amino acids: CASSYSRVSEAFF. CDR3 sequence (DNA): TGTGCCAGCAGTTACTCTAGGGTGTCTGAAGCTTTCTTT.

This clonotype was recorded at least ten times. The J gene is TRBJ2-1, the V gene TRBV10-1; 7 bases align to TRBD1. The CDR3 extends over 18 amino acids. With 4 bases clipped from V and 0 bases from J, the junction kept 12 bases outside the gene matches. Looked up from germline, CDR1 is WNHNN and CDR2 is SYGVQD (reference sequence). The CDR3: CASSGGSQGVTSYNEQFF. CDR3 coding DNA: TGCGCCAGCAGTGGAGGGTCGCAGGGGGTAACCTCCTACAATGAGCAGTTCTTC.

The rearrangement uses TRBV7-8 and TRBJ2-5; TRBD2 might be the D (5 bases). Germline V gene lookup returns CDR1 SGHVS and CDR2 FQNEAQ. This CDR3 comprises 16 residues. V was shortened by 8 bases and J by 4 bases, with 23 bases between the two germline ends. CDR3 amino acids: CASVLPTSGTSETQYF. CDR3 sequence (DNA): TGTGCCAGCGTACTCCCTACCAGCGGAACCTCAGAGACCCAGTACTTC.

The chain links TRBV20-1 to TRBJ2-3, with D maybe TRBD2 (7 bases). The CDR3 extends over 15 amino acids. CDR1 is DFQATT and CDR2 is SNEGSKA in the germline V gene (reference sequence). The V and J ends lost 5 bases and 2 bases respectively, with 17 bases between them. For the CDR3, the DNA is TGCAGTGCTCCGGTGGGAGGGGGGGCCACAGATACGCAGTATTTT. It specifies CSAPVGGGATDTQYF.

The chain uses TRBV29-1 and TRBJ1-6; 8 bases are a match to TRBD1. From germline, CDR1 is SQVTM and CDR2 ANQGSEA. The V gene end was trimmed by 7 bases and the J gene end by 7 bases; junction bases not matched to a gene: 9. The CDR3 covers 14 residues. CDR3 DNA: TGCAGCGCTGGTTCGGGACAGGTCAATTCACCCCTCCACTTT. As protein: CSAGSGQVNSPLHF.

This chain connects TRBV7-9 to TRBJ2-1; unclear D gene. The V end lost 7 bases, the J end lost 3 bases, and 16 bases lay between the germline ends. Germline-derived CDR1 and CDR2 are SEHNR and FQNEAQ (reference sequence). This CDR3 is 15 amino acids long. The CDR3 is CASNPRPAIYNEQFF. The CDR3 DNA reads TGTGCCAGCAACCCTCGCCCGGCTATCTACAATGAGCAGTTCTTC.

This clonotype was recorded a few times. V usage is TRBV6-6 and J usage is TRBJ2-3; 7 bases agree with TRBD2. The germline V gene has CDR1 MNHNY and CDR2 SVGAGI (reference sequence). The V gene end was trimmed by 4 bases and the J gene end by 2 bases; junction bases not matched to a gene: 6. CDR3 size: 15 residues. Here the CDR3 DNA reads TGTGCCAGCAGTTTTGGGAGGGGCCCCACAGATACGCAGTATTTT. This gives the protein CASSFGRGPTDTQYF.

This clonotype appeared a few times. This chain connects TRBV6-9 to TRBJ2-7; possible D gene TRBD1, 6 bases. This CDR3 is 15 amino acids long. The V and J ends lost 2 bases and 0 bases respectively, with 11 bases between them. Per germline, CDR1 MNHGY and CDR2 SVAAGI. CDR3 DNA sequence: TGTGCCAGCAGTTATGTGGACAGCCTCTCCTACGAGCAGTACTTC. Protein product: CASSYVDSLSYEQYF.

The V call is TRBV7-3, the J call TRBJ1-1; the D gene is possibly TRBD1 (5 bases). CDR3 length: 14 residues. Trimming left V 2 bases short and J 3 bases short, with 10 bases between. CDR1 SGHTA and CDR2 FQGTGA come from the germline V gene. CDR3 loop: CASSLRAQDTEAFF. CDR3 DNA sequence: TGTGCCAGCAGCTTACGCGCACAGGACACTGAAGCTTTCTTT.

The rearrangement joins TRBV7-2 to TRBJ2-1; tentatively, D is TRBD2 (6 bases). This CDR3 is built from 16 residues. Germline lookup yields CDR1 SGHTA and CDR2 FQGNSA. Trimming took off 5 bases at V and 2 bases at J, with 16 bases between the two ends. DNA of the CDR3: TGTGCCAGCAGCCGTCTGAGGACGGGGGCCTACAATGAGCAGTTCTTC. As protein: CASSRLRTGAYNEQFF.

The chain combines TRBV5-1 with TRBJ2-5; D may be TRBD1 (6 bases). CDR3 length: 12 amino acids. Looked up from germline, CDR1 is SGHRS and CDR2 is YFSETQ. Trimming stripped 7 bases from V and 5 bases from J, with 12 bases between. The CDR3 sequence is CASAQGLETQYF. The CDR3 nucleotides are TGCGCCAGCGCACAGGGATTGGAGACCCAGTACTTC.

The V gene is TRBV20-1, the J gene TRBJ2-1; 13 bases are shared with TRBD2. J lost 4 bases, V lost 0 bases, and 3 bases had no gene match. The CDR3 extends over 16 amino acids. CDR1 DFQATT and CDR2 SNEGSKA come from the germline V gene (reference sequence). CDR3 region: CSARDPLAGGYNEQFF. The CDR3 nucleotides read TGCAGTGCTAGAGATCCACTAGCGGGGGGGTACAATGAGCAGTTCTTC.

The chain joins TRBV6-1 to TRBJ1-1, with 7 bases that match TRBD1. CDR3 length: 12 residues. Germline CDR1 MNHNS, CDR2 SASEGT. V was clipped by 7 bases and J by 4 bases; unmatched bases: 3. CDR3 loop: CASNTGVTEAFF. The CDR3 DNA reads TGTGCCAGCAACACAGGGGTCACTGAAGCTTTCTTT.

The CDR3 coding sequence is TGCAGCTCGTACAGGGGGCGAGGCACTGAAGCTTTCTTT. This gives the protein CSSYRGRGTEAFF. The chain employs TRBV29-1 and TRBJ1-1; 9 bases line up with TRBD1. Trimming cost V 8 bases and J 4 bases; bases outside gene matches: 8. The CDR3 is 13 amino acids. Per germline, CDR1 SQVTM and CDR2 ANQGSEA.

This clonotype was seen only a few times. The CDR3: CASSYQGLTDTQYF. The CDR3 bases are TGTGCCAGCAGCTACCAGGGTTTAACAGATACGCAGTATTTT. The chain combines TRBV7-7 with TRBJ2-3, with D possibly TRBD1 on 5 matching bases. Germline V CDR1 and CDR2: SSHAT, FNYEAQ (reference sequence). The CDR3 has 14 amino acids. V lost 4 bases and J lost 3, with 11 bases in between.

The rearrangement links TRBV7-9 to TRBJ2-3, with D uncertain. The CDR3 is 14 residues long. V was clipped by 3 bases and J by 2 bases, with 9 bases between them. The germline V gene encodes CDR1 SEHNR and CDR2 FQNEAQ (reference sequence). In DNA, the CDR3 is TGTGCCAGCAGCTTCGGATCCGACACAGATACGCAGTATTTT. This encodes CASSFGSDTDTQYF.

In regard to this clonotype: The junction shows a germline mismatch at one end, possibly a read error. The chain recombines TRBV7-7 with TRBJ2-7; D may be TRBD1 or TRBD2 (5 bases each). CDR1 is SSHAT, CDR2 FNYEAQ, per germline (reference sequence). The CDR3 loop spans 14 amino acids. This CDR3 is CASSTGADAYEQYF. The CDR3 region has the DNA TGTGCTAGCAGCACCGGGGCGGATGCCTACGAGCAGTACTTC.